The rows below give T cell receptor beta chains drawn from one sample of a study of T cells after yellow fever vaccination. TCRdb reanalysed the 5' RACE reads using MiXCR and keeps one entry per CDR3 protein. The table shows around 320,000 distinct CDR3 sequences, with 8.7% occurring only once. This specimen consisted of CD4+ T cells sorted from PBMCs, obtained 5 days after the yellow fever booster vaccination. Receptors originate from a man between 18 and 29 years old who received the YFV17D yellow fever vaccine. CDR3s include the opening cysteine and the closing phenylalanine or tryptophan. Each record gives: CDR3 protein, CDR3 DNA, CDR3 length, J gene, D gene, V gene, clone size. A D gene is named only where the DNA matches it firmly. Clone size is not always given. Where it is, it says once, few, many or a class for expanded clones.

CDR3aa: CASTQAWEGAPLHF
CDR3nt: TGTGCCAGCACCCAAGCCTGGGAGGGGGCACCCCTCCACTTT
len: 14
j_gene: TRBJ1-6
d_gene: NA
v_gene: TRBV7-2
abundance: few

CDR3aa: CASSLVGTSGYNEQFF
CDR3nt: TGTGCCAGCAGCTTAGTGGGGACTAGCGGATACAATGAGCAGTTCTTC
len: 16
j_gene: TRBJ2-1
d_gene: TRBD2
v_gene: TRBV7-6
abundance: NA

CDR3aa: CASGGHRYNEQFF
CDR3nt: TGTGCCAGCGGGGGGCATCGGTACAATGAGCAGTTCTTC
len: 13
j_gene: TRBJ2-1
d_gene: NA
v_gene: TRBV28
abundance: few

CDR3aa: CASSYTAGYEQYF
CDR3nt: TGTGCCAGCAGTTACACTGCGGGGTACGAGCAGTACTTC
len: 13
j_gene: TRBJ2-7
d_gene: NA
v_gene: TRBV6-5
abundance: few

CDR3aa: CSAADLPSGGKETQYF
CDR3nt: TGCAGTGCCGCCGACTTACCCAGCGGGGGGAAAGAGACCCAGTACTTC
len: 16
j_gene: TRBJ2-5
d_gene: TRBD2
v_gene: TRBV20-1
abundance: NA

CDR3aa: CASSLGVAGGLAVGEQFF
CDR3nt: TGTGCCAGCAGTTTAGGAGTAGCGGGGGGTCTCGCTGTGGGTGAGCAGTTCTTC
len: 18
j_gene: TRBJ2-1
d_gene: TRBD2
v_gene: TRBV7-3
abundance: NA

CDR3aa: CASTRPSGQGNEQFF
CDR3nt: TGTGCCAGCACTCGTCCAAGCGGGCAGGGGAATGAGCAGTTCTTC
len: 15
j_gene: TRBJ2-1
d_gene: NA
v_gene: TRBV28
abundance: few

CDR3aa: CASSGRTTHYEQYF
CDR3nt: TGTGCCAGCAGTGGCAGGACTACCCACTACGAGCAGTACTTC
len: 14
j_gene: TRBJ2-7
d_gene: NA
v_gene: TRBV6-1
abundance: NA

CDR3aa: CASSARVDTEAFF
CDR3nt: TGTGCCAGCAGTGCCAGGGTGGACACTGAAGCTTTCTTT
len: 13
j_gene: TRBJ1-1
d_gene: NA
v_gene: TRBV6-1
abundance: few

CDR3aa: CATSLTRVTEAFF
CDR3nt: TGTGCCACCAGTCTTACAAGGGTAACTGAAGCTTTCTTT
len: 13
j_gene: TRBJ1-1
d_gene: NA
v_gene: TRBV15
abundance: many

CDR3aa: CASSSIPQQGFF
CDR3nt: TGTGCCAGCAGTTCGATACCACAACAGGGATTCTTC
len: 12
j_gene: TRBJ2-1
d_gene: NA
v_gene: TRBV28
abundance: few

CDR3aa: CASSRKLGDTQYF
CDR3nt: TGTGCCAGCAGTAGAAAACTGGGAGATACGCAGTATTTT
len: 13
j_gene: TRBJ2-3
d_gene: NA
v_gene: TRBV28
abundance: NA

CDR3aa: CASMGRNNQPQHF
CDR3nt: TGTGCCAGCATGGGACGGAACAATCAGCCCCAGCATTTT
len: 13
j_gene: TRBJ1-5
d_gene: NA
v_gene: TRBV6-1
abundance: few

CDR3aa: CASSRDTHRELFF
CDR3nt: TGTGCCAGCAGCCGGGACACCCACCGGGAGCTGTTTTTT
len: 13
j_gene: TRBJ2-2
d_gene: NA
v_gene: TRBV11-2
abundance: NA

CDR3aa: CASSPPGERSPLHF
CDR3nt: TGTGCCAGCTCACCACCGGGGGAGAGGTCACCCCTCCACTTT
len: 14
j_gene: TRBJ1-6
d_gene: NA
v_gene: TRBV18
abundance: NA

CDR3aa: CASSRRATEAFF
CDR3nt: TGTGCCAGCAGCAGGAGAGCCACTGAAGCTTTCTTT
len: 12
j_gene: TRBJ1-1
d_gene: NA
v_gene: TRBV6-2/TRBV6-3
abundance: many

CDR3aa: CATSRDRRVGYGYTF
CDR3nt: TGTGCCACCAGCAGAGATCGCAGGGTTGGCTATGGCTACACCTTC
len: 15
j_gene: TRBJ1-2
d_gene: NA
v_gene: TRBV15
abundance: few

CDR3aa: CASGPDRVNTEAFF
CDR3nt: TGTGCCAGCGGACCGGACAGGGTGAACACTGAAGCTTTCTTT
len: 14
j_gene: TRBJ1-1
d_gene: TRBD1
v_gene: TRBV18
abundance: NA

CDR3aa: CASSQGTGKRVTGELFF
CDR3nt: TGCGCCAGCAGCCAAGGGACAGGGAAACGGGTCACCGGGGAGCTGTTTTTT
len: 17
j_gene: TRBJ2-2
d_gene: TRBD1
v_gene: TRBV4-3
abundance: few

CDR3aa: CASSGTSLYNEQFF
CDR3nt: TGTGCCAGTTCCGGGACTTCACTCTACAATGAGCAGTTCTTC
len: 14
j_gene: TRBJ2-1
d_gene: NA
v_gene: TRBV7-2
abundance: few

CDR3aa: CSARRVNTEAFF
CDR3nt: TGCAGTGCTAGGAGGGTGAACACTGAAGCTTTCTTT
len: 12
j_gene: TRBJ1-1
d_gene: NA
v_gene: TRBV20-1
abundance: NA

CDR3aa: CASSQEPGVGTDTQYF
CDR3nt: TGTGCCAGCAGCCAAGAACCGGGAGTAGGCACAGATACGCAGTATTTT
len: 16
j_gene: TRBJ2-3
d_gene: NA
v_gene: TRBV4-2
abundance: few

CDR3aa: CSARGTYSYEQYF
CDR3nt: TGCAGTGCTAGAGGGACCTACAGCTACGAGCAGTACTTC
len: 13
j_gene: TRBJ2-7
d_gene: NA
v_gene: TRBV20-1
abundance: many

CDR3aa: CASSSSGGSYQETQYF
CDR3nt: TGTGCCAGCAGCAGTAGCGGGGGGTCGTACCAAGAGACCCAGTACTTC
len: 16
j_gene: TRBJ2-5
d_gene: TRBD2
v_gene: TRBV6-6
abundance: many

CDR3aa: CASTSAGEQYF
CDR3nt: TGTGCCAGCACCTCGGCCGGGGAGCAGTACTTC
len: 11
j_gene: TRBJ2-7
d_gene: NA
v_gene: TRBV6-5
abundance: many

CDR3aa: CASRRPSGRYTDTQYF
CDR3nt: TGTGCCAGCAGGCGCCCTAGCGGGCGCTACACAGATACGCAGTATTTT
len: 16
j_gene: TRBJ2-3
d_gene: TRBD2
v_gene: TRBV7-9
abundance: few

CDR3aa: CASAARPGLGSETQYF
CDR3nt: TGTGCCAGCGCTGCCCGACCGGGACTGGGATCGGAGACCCAGTACTTC
len: 16
j_gene: TRBJ2-5
d_gene: NA
v_gene: TRBV9
abundance: few

CDR3aa: CASSSRTGANTDTQYF
CDR3nt: TGCGCCAGCAGCTCCAGGACAGGGGCCAACACAGATACGCAGTATTTT
len: 16
j_gene: TRBJ2-3
d_gene: TRBD1
v_gene: TRBV5-1
abundance: NA

CDR3aa: CASRPWGTSSSTDTQYF
CDR3nt: TGCGCCAGCAGGCCGTGGGGGACTAGCAGTAGCACAGATACGCAGTATTTT
len: 17
j_gene: TRBJ2-3
d_gene: TRBD2
v_gene: TRBV5-1
abundance: NA

CDR3aa: CAWRHSGTEAFF
CDR3nt: TGTGCCTGGAGGCATTCCGGCACTGAAGCTTTCTTT
len: 12
j_gene: TRBJ1-1
d_gene: NA
v_gene: TRBV30
abundance: few

CDR3aa: CASSSGLVGSQETQYF
CDR3nt: TGTGCCAGCAGCTCGGGACTAGTCGGTTCCCAAGAGACCCAGTACTTC
len: 16
j_gene: TRBJ2-5
d_gene: TRBD2
v_gene: TRBV11-1
abundance: few

CDR3aa: CASSLQGRADTQYF
CDR3nt: TGTGCCAGCAGCCTACAGGGTAGAGCAGATACGCAGTATTTT
len: 14
j_gene: TRBJ2-3
d_gene: NA
v_gene: TRBV7-9
abundance: few

CDR3aa: CASSPSVGQGNTIYF
CDR3nt: TGTGCCAGCAGCCCTTCAGTGGGACAGGGAAACACCATATATTTT
len: 15
j_gene: TRBJ1-3
d_gene: TRBD1
v_gene: TRBV9
abundance: NA

CDR3aa: CASSWGQGGETQYF
CDR3nt: TGCGCCAGCAGCTGGGGACAGGGTGGAGAGACCCAGTACTTC
len: 14
j_gene: TRBJ2-5
d_gene: TRBD1
v_gene: TRBV5-1
abundance: many

CDR3aa: CASSGDTQYF
CDR3nt: TGTGCCAGCAGTGGAGATACGCAGTATTTT
len: 10
j_gene: TRBJ2-3
d_gene: NA
v_gene: TRBV9
abundance: many

CDR3aa: CASSQASRGNEQFF
CDR3nt: TGTGCCAGCAGCCAAGCGAGCAGGGGGAATGAGCAGTTCTTC
len: 14
j_gene: TRBJ2-1
d_gene: TRBD1
v_gene: TRBV3-1
abundance: few

CDR3aa: CSAREGGGNDEQYF
CDR3nt: TGCAGTGCTAGAGAAGGAGGGGGAAACGACGAGCAGTACTTC
len: 14
j_gene: TRBJ2-7
d_gene: NA
v_gene: TRBV20-1
abundance: NA

CDR3aa: CASSRGVHYNEQFF
CDR3nt: TGCGCCAGCTCGCGGGGGGTACATTACAATGAGCAGTTCTTC
len: 14
j_gene: TRBJ2-1
d_gene: TRBD2
v_gene: TRBV5-1
abundance: few

CDR3aa: CASSVAAGENSPLHF
CDR3nt: TGTGCCAGCAGCGTAGCGGCAGGGGAAAATTCACCCCTCCACTTT
len: 15
j_gene: TRBJ1-6
d_gene: NA
v_gene: TRBV9
abundance: many

CDR3aa: CASRDSLDTQYF
CDR3nt: TGTGCCAGCAGGGACAGTTTAGATACGCAGTATTTT
len: 12
j_gene: TRBJ2-3
d_gene: NA
v_gene: TRBV2
abundance: few

CDR3aa: CSARDRATTPYEQYF
CDR3nt: TGCAGTGCTAGAGACAGGGCTACAACCCCCTACGAGCAGTACTTC
len: 15
j_gene: TRBJ2-7
d_gene: NA
v_gene: TRBV20-1
abundance: many

CDR3aa: CASSFTGGAGNTQYF
CDR3nt: TGTGCCAGCAGTTTTACCGGGGGGGCTGGAAATACGCAGTATTTT
len: 15
j_gene: TRBJ2-3
d_gene: TRBD2
v_gene: TRBV12-3/TRBV12-4
abundance: few